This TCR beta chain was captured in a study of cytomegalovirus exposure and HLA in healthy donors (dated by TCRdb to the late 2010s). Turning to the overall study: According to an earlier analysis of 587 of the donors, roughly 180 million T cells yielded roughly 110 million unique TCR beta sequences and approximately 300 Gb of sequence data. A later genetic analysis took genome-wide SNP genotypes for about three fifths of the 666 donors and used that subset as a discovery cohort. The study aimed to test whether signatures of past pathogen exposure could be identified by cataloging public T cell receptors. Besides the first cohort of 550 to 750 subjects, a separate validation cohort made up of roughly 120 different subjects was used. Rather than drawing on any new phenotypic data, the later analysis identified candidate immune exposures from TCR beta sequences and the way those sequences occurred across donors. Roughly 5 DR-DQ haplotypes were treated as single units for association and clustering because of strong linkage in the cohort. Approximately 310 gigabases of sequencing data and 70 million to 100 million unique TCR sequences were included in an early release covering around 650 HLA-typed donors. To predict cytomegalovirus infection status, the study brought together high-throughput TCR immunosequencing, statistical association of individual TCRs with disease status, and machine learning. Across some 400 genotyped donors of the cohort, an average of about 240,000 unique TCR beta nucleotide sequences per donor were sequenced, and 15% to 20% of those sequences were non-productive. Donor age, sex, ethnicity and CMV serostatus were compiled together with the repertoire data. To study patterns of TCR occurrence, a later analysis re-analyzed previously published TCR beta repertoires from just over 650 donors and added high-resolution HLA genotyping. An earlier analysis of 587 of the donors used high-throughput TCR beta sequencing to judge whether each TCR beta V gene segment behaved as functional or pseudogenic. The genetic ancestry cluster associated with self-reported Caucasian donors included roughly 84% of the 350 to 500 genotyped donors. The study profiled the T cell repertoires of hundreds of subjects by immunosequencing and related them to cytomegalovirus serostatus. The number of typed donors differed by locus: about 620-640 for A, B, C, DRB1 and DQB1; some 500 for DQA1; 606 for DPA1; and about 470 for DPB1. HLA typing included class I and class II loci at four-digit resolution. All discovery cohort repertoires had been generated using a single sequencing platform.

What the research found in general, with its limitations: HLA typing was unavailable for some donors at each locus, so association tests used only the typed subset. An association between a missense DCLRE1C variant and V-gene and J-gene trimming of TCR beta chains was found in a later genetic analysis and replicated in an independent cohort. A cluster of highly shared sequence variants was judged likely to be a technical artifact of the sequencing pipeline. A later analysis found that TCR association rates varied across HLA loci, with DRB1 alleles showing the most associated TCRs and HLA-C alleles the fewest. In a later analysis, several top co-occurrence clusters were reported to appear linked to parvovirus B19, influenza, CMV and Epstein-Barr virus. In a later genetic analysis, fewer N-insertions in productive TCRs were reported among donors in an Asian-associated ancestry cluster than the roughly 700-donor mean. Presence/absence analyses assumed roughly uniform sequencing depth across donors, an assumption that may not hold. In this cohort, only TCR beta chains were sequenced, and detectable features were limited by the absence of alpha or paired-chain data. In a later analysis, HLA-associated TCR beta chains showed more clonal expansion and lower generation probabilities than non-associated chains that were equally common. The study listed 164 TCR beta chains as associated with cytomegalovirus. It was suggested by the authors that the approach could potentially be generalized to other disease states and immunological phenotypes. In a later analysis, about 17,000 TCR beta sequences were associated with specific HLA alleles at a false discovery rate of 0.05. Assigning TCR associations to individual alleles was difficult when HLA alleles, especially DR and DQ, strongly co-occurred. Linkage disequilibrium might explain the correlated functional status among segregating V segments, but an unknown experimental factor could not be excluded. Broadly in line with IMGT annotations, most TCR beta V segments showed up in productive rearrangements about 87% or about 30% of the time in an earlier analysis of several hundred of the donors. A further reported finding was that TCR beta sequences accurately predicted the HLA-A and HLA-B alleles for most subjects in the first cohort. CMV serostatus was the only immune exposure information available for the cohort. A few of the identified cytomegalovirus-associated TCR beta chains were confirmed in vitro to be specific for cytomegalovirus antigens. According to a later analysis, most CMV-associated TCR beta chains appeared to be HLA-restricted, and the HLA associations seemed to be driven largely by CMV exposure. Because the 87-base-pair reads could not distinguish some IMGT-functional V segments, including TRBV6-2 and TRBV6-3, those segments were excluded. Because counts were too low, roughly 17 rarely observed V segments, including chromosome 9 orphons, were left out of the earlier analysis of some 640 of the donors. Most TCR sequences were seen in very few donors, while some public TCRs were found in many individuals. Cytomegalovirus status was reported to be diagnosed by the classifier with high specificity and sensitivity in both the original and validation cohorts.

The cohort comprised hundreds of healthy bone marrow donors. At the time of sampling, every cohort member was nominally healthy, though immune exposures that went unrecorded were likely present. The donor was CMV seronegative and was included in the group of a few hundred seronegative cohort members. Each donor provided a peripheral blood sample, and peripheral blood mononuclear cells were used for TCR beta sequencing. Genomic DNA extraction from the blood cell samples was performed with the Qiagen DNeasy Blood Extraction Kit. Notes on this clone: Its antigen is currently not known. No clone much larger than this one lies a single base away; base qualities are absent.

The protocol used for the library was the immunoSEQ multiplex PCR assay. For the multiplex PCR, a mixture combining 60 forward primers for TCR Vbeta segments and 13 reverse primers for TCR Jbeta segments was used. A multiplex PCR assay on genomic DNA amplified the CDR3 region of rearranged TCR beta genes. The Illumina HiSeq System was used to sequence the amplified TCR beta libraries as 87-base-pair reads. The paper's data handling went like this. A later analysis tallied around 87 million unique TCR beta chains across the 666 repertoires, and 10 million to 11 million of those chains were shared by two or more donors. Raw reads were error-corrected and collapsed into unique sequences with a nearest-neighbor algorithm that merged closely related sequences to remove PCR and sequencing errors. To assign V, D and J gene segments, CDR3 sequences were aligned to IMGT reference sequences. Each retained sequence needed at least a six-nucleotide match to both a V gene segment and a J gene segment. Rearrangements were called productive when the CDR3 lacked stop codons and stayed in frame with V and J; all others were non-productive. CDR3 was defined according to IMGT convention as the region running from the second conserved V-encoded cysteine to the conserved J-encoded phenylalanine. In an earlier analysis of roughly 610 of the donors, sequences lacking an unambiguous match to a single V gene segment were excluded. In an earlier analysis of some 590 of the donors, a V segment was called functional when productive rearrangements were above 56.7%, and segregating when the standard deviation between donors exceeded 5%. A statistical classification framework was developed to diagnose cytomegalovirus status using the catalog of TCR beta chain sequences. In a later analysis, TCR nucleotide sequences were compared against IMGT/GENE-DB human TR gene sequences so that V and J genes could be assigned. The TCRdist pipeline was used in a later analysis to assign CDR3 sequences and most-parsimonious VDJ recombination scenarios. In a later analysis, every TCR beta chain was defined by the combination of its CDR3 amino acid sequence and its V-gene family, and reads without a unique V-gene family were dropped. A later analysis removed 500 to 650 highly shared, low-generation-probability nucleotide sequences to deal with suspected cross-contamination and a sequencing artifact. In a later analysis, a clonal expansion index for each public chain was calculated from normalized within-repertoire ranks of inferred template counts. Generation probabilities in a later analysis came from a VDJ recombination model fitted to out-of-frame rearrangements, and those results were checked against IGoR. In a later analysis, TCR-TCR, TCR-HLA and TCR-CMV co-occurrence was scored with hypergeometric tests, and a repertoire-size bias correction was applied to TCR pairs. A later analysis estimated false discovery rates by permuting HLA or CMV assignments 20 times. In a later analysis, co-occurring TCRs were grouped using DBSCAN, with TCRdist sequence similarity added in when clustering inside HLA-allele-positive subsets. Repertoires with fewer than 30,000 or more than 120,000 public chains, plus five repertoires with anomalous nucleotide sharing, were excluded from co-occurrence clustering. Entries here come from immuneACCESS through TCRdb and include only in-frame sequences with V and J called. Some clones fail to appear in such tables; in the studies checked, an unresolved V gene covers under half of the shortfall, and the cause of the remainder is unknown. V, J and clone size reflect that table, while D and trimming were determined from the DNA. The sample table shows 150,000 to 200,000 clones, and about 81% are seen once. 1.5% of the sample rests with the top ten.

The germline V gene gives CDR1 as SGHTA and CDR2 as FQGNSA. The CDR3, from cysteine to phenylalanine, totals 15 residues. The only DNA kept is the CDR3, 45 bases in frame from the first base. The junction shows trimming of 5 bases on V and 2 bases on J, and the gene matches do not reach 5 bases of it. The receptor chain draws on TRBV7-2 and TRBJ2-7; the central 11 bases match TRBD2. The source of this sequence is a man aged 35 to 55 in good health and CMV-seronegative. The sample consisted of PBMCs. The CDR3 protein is CASSRGLAAPYEQYF. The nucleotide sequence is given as TGTGCCAGCAGCCGGGGACTAGCGGCCCCCTACGAGCAGTACTTC. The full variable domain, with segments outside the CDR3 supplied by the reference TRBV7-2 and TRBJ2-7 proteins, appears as GAGVSQSPSNKVTEKGKDVELRCDPISGHTALYWYRQSLGQGLEFLIYFQGNSAPDKSGLPSDRFSAERTGGSVSTLTIQRTQQEDSAVYLCASSRGLAAPYEQYFGPGTRLTVT.